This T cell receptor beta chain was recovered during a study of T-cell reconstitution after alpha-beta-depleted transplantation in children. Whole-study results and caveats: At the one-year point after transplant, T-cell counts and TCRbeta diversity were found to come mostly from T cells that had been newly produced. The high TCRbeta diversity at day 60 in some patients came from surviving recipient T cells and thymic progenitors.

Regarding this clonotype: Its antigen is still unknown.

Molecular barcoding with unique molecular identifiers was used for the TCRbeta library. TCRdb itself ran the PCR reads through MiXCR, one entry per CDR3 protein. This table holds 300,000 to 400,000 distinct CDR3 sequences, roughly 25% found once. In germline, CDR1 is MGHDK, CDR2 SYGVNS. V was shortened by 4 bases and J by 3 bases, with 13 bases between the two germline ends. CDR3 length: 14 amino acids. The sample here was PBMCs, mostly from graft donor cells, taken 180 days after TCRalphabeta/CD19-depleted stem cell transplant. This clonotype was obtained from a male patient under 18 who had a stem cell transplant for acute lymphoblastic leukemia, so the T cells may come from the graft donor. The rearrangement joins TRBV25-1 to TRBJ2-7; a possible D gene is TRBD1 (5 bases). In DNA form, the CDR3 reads TGTGCCAGCAGTGCCGGACACTCAATCTACGAGCAGTACTTC. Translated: CASSAGHSIYEQYF.